This TCR beta chain was sequenced during a study of blood T cell repertoires in COVID-19. Study-wide context: There were acute and convalescent COVID-19 samples, and they came from the United States, Italy and Spain. Nucleic acid was either cDNA or gDNA, and it came from T cells, B-cell-depleted T cells, or PBMCs.

Seattle cases were enrolled at active infection and followed longitudinally. The germline V and J ends were trimmed by 5 bases and 4 bases, with 9 bases remaining between them. The CDR3 is made up of 12 amino acids. CDR1 MNHEY and CDR2 SMNVEV come from the germline V gene (reference sequence). Original analysis: Reference gene primers were amplified, and this amplification served to estimate nucleated cell counts. Profiling relied on immunoSEQ multiplex PCR, and the TCRdb table lists in-frame clones only, not all of them. D and trimming were read from the DNA, whereas the V and J calls and clone size are those reported in that table. The sample holds about 170,000 clones, around nine tenths seen once.

This receptor was taken from a woman at least 80 years old with COVID-19, enrolled during active disease. The material sequenced was peripheral blood. The rearrangement joins TRBV27 to TRBJ2-7; D gene uncertain. DNA for the CDR3: TGTGCCAGCAGTCCGCCTAGATACGAGCAGTACTTC. Protein: CASSPPRYEQYF.